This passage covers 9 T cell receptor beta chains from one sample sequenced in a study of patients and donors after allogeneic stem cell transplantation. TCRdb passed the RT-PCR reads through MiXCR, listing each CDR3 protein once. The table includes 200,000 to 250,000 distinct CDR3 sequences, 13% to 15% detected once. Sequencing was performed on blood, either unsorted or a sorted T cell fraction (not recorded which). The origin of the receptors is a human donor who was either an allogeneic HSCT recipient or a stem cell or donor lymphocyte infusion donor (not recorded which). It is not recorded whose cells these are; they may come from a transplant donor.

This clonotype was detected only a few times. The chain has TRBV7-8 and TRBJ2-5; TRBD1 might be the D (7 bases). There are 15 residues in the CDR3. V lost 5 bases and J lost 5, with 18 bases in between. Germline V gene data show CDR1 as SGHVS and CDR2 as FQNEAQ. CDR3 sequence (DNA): TGTGCCAGCAGCCCCTCCCAGGGGGGCCGGGAGACCCAGTACTTC. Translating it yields CASSPSQGGRETQYF.

CDR3 protein: CATSDDTGTRVGATQYF. Here the CDR3 DNA reads TGTGCCACCAGTGATGATACCGGGACCCGGGTTGGGGCGACCCAGTACTTC. The chain couples TRBV24-1 to TRBJ2-5; D may be TRBD1 or TRBD2 (5 bases each). CDR1 and CDR2 from the germline V gene are KGHDR and SFDVKD. The CDR3 contains 17 residues. V dropped 3 bases and J dropped 7 bases, with 23 bases sitting between them.

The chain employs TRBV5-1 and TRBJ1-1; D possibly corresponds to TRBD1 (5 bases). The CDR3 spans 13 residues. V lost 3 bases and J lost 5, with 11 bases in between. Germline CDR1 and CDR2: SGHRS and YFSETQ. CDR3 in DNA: TGCGCCAGCAGCTCGGGGGGGGTGACTGAAGCTTTCTTT. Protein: CASSSGGVTEAFF. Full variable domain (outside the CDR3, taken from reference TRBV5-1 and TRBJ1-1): KAGVTQTPRYLIKTRGQQVTLSCSPISGHRSVSWYQQTPGQGLQFLFEYFSETQRNKGNFPGRFSGRQFSNSRSEMNVSTLELGDSALYLCASSSGGVTEAFFGQGTRLTVV.

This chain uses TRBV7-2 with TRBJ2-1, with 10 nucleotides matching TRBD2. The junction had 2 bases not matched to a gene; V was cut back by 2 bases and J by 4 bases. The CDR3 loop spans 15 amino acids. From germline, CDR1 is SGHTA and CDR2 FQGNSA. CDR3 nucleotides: TGTGCCAGCAGCTTAACTAGCGGGACTTACAATGAGCAGTTCTTC. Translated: CASSLTSGTYNEQFF. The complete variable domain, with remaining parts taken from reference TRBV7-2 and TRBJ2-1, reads GAGVSQSPSNKVTEKGKDVELRCDPISGHTALYWYRQSLGQGLEFLIYFQGNSAPDKSGLPSDRFSAERTGGSVSTLTIQRTQQEDSAVYLCASSLTSGTYNEQFFGPGTRLTVL.

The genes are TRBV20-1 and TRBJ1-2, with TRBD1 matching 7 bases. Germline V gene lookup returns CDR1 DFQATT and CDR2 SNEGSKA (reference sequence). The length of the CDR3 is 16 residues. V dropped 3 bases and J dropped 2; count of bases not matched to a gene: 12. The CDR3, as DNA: TGCAGTGCTAGGAGGGAAGACAGGGTGTACAACTATGGCTACACCTTC. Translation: CSARREDRVYNYGYTF.

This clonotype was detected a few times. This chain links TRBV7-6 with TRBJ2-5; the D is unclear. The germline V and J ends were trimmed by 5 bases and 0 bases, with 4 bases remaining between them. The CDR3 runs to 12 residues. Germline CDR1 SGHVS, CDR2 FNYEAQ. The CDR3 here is CASSPNQETQYF. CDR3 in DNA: TGTGCCAGCAGCCCTAACCAAGAGACCCAGTACTTC.

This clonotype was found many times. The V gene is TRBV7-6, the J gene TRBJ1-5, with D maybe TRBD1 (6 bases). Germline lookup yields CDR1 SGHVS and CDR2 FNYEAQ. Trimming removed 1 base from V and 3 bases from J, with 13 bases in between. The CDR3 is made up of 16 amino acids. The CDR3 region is CASSLGIRGANQPQHF. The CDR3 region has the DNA TGTGCCAGCAGCTTAGGGATTCGGGGGGCCAATCAGCCCCAGCATTTT.

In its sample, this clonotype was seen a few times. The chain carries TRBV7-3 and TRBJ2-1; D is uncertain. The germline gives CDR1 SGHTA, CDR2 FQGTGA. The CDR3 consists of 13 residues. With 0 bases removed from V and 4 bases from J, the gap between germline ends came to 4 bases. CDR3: CASSLTSYNEQFF. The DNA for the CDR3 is TGTGCCAGCAGCTTAACTTCATACAATGAGCAGTTCTTC.

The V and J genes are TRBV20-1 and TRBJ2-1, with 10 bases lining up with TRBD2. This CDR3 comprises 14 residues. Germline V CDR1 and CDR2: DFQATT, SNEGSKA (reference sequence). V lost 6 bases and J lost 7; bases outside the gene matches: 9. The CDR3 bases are TGCAGTGCAAAGCGGAGCGGGAGGGGAAATGAGCAGTTCTTC. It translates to CSAKRSGRGNEQFF.